This TCR beta chain is drawn from a study of cytomegalovirus exposure and HLA in healthy donors. Across the whole study: Early released data comprised 80 million or so unique TCRs from HLA-typed donors.

Amplification used 60 Vbeta primers and 13 Jbeta primers. Libraries were prepared by immunoSEQ multiplex PCR; TCRdb keeps only in-frame clonotypes and omits some of them. The sample holds 190,000 or so clones, 80% seen once. Concerning this clone: Its cognate antigen is unknown.

Findings of the study overall: Accurate prediction of most subjects' HLA-A and HLA-B alleles from TCR beta sequences was reported. A later analysis associated some 18,000 TCR beta sequences with HLA alleles at a 0.05 false discovery rate.

The receptor's source is a boy younger than 18 in good health and CMV-seronegative. The sequencing sample was made of PBMCs.

The CDR3, as DNA: TGTGCCAGCAGCTTAGAAGCCGTTGGGCAGGGCGGCTATGGCTACACCTTC. Residues: CASSLEAVGQGGYGYTF. J is TRBJ1-2 and V is TRBV7-8, with D tentatively TRBD1 (5 bases). The V gene's germline CDR1 is SGHVS and CDR2 FQNEAQ. This CDR3 is built from 17 residues. V shed 1 base and J shed 4 bases, with 19 bases lying between them. Full variable domain (remainder filled in from reference TRBV7-8 and TRBJ1-2): GAGVSQSPRYKVAKRGQDVALRCDPISGHVSLFWYQQALGQGPEFLTYFQNEAQLDKSGLPSDRFFAERPEGSVSTLKIQRTQQEDSAVYLCASSLEAVGQGGYGYTFGSGTRLTVV.